The present entry profiles one T cell receptor (beta chain) with its context. Using immunoSEQ multiplex PCR, the repertoire was profiled, and TCRdb retains in-frame clones only, with some absent. In the table there are approximately 94,000 clones, approximately 95% of which are singletons. The data originate from a study of technical replicates of blood from a few donors. This CDR3 has 16 amino acids. Germline V gene sequence: CDR1 LNHDA, CDR2 SQIVND (reference sequence). The trim removed 3 bases at V and 0 bases at J, leaving 2 bases unmatched. The specimen sequenced was T cells isolated from PBMCs. The sequence derives from a human donor in good health. The chain has TRBV19 and TRBJ2-3; 11 positions match TRBD2. CDR3 protein: CASSIWTSGSTDTQYF. In nucleotides, the CDR3 is TGTGCCAGTAGTATCTGGACTAGCGGGAGCACAGATACGCAGTATTTT.